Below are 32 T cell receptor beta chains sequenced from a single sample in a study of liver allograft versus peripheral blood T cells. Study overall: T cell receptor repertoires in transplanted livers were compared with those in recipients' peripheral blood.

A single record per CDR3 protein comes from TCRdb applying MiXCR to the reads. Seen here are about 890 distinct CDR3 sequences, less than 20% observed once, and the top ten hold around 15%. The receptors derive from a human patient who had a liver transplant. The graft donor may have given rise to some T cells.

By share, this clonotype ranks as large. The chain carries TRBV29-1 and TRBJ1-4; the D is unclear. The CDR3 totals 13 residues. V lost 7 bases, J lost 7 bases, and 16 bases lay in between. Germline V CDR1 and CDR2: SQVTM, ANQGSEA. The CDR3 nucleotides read TGCAGCGCCGCCCAGCGCCTTAGTGAAAAACTGTTTTTT. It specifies CSAAQRLSEKLFF.

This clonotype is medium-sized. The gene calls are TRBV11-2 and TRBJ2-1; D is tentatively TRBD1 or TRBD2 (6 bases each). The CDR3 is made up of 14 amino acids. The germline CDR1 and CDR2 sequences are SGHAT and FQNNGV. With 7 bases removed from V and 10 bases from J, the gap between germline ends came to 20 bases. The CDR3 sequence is CASTKGGPGHEQFF. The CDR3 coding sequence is TGTGCCAGCACCAAAGGGGGGCCCGGCCACGAGCAGTTCTTC.

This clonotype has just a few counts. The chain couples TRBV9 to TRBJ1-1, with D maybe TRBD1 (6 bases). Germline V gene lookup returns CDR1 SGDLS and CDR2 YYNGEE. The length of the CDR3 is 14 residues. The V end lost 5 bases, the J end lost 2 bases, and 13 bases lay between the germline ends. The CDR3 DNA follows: TGTGCCAGCAGTGAAGGGGGGACCAACACTGAAGCTTTCTTT. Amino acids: CASSEGGTNTEAFF.

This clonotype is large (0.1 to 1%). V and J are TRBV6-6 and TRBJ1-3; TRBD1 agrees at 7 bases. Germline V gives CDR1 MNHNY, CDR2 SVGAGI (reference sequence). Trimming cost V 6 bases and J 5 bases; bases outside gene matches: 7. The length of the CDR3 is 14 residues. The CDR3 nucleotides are TGTGCCAGCAGGGATTCAGGGGGTAGAAACACCATATATTTT. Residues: CASRDSGGRNTIYF.

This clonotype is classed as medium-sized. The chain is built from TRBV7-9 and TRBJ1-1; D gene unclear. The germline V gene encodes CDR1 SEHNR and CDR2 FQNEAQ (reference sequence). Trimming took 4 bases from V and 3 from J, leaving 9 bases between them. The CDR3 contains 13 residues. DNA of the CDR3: TGTGCCAGCAGCTCCCGGATTGACACTGAAGCTTTCTTT. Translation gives CASSSRIDTEAFF.

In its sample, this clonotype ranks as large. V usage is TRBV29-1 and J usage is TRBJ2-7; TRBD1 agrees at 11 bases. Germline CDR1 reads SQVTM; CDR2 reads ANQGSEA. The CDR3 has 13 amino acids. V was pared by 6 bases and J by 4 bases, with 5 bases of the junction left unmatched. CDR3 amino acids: CSVSGQGAYEQYF. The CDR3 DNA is TGCAGCGTCTCCGGACAGGGGGCGTACGAGCAGTACTTC.

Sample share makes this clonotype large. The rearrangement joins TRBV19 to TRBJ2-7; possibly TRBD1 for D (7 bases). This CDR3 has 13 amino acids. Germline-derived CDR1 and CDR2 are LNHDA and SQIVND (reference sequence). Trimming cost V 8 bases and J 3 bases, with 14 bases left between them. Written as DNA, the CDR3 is TGTGCCAGTCGGGGGCGACAGGGCTACGAGCAGTACTTC. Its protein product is CASRGRQGYEQYF.

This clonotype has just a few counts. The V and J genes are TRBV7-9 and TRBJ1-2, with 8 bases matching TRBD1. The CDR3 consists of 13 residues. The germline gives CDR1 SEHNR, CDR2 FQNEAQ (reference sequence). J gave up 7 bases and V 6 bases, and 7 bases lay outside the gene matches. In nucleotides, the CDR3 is TGTGCCAGCAGTAGGACAGGGTGGAGTGGCTACACCTTC. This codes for CASSRTGWSGYTF.

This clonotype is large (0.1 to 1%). The CDR3 region is CAISESLTGFGYTF. The DNA for the CDR3 is TGTGCCATCAGTGAGTCACTGACAGGGTTTGGCTACACCTTC. This chain links TRBV10-3 with TRBJ1-2; TRBD1 agrees at 7 bases. Unmatched junction bases numbered 5, after V lost 0 bases and J lost 7 bases. The germline gives CDR1 ENHRY, CDR2 SYGVKD. The CDR3 runs 14 residues.

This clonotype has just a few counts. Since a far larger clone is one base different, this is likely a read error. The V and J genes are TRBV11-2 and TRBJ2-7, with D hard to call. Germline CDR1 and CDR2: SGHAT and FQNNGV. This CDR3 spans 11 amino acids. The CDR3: CVSSVGSEQYF. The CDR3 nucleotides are TGTGTCAGCAGCGTAGGCTCGGAGCAGTACTTC.

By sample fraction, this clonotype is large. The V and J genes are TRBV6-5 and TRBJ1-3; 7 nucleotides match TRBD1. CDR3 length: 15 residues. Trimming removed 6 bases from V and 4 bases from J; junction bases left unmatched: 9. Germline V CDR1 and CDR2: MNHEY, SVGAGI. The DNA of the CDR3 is TGTGCCAGCAGGGCTAACAGGGGAAGCGGAAACACCATATATTTT. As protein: CASRANRGSGNTIYF.

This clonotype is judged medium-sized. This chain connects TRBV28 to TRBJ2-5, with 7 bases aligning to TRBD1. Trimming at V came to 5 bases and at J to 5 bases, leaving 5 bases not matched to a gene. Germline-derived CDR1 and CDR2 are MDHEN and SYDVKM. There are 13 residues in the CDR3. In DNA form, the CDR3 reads TGTGCCAGCAGTCTAGGGGGCTCGGAGACCCAGTACTTC. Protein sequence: CASSLGGSETQYF.

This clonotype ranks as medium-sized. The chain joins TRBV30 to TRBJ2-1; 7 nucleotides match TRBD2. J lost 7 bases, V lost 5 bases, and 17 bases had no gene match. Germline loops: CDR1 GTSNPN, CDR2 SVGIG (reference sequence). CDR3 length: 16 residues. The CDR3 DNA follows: TGTGCCTGGGATAAATTACTAGCGCGGGTAGGGAATGAGCAGTTCTTC. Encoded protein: CAWDKLLARVGNEQFF.

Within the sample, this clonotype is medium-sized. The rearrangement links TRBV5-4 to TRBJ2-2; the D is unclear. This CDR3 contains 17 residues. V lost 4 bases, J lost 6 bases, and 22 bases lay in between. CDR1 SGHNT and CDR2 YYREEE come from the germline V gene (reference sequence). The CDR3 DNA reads TGTGCCAGCAGCCCCTCGACGGCGGCCCCTACGTCCGGGGAGCTGTTTTTT. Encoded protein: CASSPSTAAPTSGELFF.

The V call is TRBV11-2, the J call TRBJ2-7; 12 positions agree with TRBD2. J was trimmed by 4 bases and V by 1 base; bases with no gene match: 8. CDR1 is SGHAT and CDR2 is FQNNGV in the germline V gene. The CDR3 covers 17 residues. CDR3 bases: TGTGCCAGCAGCTTAGTTGCTAGCGGGGGGGTGGAGTACGAGCAGTACTTC. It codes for CASSLVASGGVEYEQYF.

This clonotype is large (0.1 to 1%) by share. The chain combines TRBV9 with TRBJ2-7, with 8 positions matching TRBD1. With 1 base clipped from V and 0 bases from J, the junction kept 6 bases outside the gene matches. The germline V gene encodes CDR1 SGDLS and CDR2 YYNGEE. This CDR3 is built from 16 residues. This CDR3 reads CASSVKGQAFSYEQYF. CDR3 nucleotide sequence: TGTGCCAGCAGCGTAAAGGGACAGGCCTTCTCCTACGAGCAGTACTTC.

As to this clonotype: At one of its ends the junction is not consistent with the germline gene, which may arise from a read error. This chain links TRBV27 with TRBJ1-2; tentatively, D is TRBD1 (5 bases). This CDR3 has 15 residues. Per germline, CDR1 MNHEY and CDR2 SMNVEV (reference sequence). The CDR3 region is CASILSWEGRYGYTF. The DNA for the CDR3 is TGTGCCAGCATTTTATCATGGGAGGGGCGCTATGGCTACACCTTC.

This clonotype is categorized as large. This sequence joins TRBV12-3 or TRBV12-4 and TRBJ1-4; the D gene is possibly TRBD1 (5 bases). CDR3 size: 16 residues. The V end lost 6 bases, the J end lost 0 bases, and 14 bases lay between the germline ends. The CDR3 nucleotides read TGTGCCAGCAGCCCGGGGGTACATACAACTAATGAAAAACTGTTTTTT. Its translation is CASSPGVHTTNEKLFF.

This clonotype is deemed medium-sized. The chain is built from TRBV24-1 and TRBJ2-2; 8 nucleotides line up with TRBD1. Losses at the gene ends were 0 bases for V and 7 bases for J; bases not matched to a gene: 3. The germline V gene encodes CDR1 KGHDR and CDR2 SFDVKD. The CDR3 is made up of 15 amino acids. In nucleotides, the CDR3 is TGTGCCACCAGTGATTTGACAGGGGGTAACGGGGAGCTGTTTTTT. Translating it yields CATSDLTGGNGELFF.

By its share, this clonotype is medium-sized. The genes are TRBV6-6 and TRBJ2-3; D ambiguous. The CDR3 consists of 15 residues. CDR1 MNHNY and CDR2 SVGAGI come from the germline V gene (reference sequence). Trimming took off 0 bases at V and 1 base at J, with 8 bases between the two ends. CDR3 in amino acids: CASSYSSMGTDTQYF. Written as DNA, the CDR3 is TGTGCCAGCAGTTACTCGAGTATGGGCACAGATACGCAGTATTTT.

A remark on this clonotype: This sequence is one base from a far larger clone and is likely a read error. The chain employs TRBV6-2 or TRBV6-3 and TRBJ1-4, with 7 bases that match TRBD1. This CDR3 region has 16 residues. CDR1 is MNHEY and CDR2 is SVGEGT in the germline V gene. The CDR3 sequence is CASSDSGGGVNEKLFF. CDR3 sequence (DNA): TGTGCCAGCAGTGACTCAGGGGGGGGCGTTAATGAAAAACTGTTTTTT.

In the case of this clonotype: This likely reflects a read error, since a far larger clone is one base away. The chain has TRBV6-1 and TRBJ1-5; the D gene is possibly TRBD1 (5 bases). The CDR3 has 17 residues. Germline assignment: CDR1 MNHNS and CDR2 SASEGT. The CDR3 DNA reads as TGTGCCACCAGTCCTACCCGAGGGGTTGAACGCAATCAGCCCCAGCATTTT. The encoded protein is CATSPTRGVERNQPQHF.

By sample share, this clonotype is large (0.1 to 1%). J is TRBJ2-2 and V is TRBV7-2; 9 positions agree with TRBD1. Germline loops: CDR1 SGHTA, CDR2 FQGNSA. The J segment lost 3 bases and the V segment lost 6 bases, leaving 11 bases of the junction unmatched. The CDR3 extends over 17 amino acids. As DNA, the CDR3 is TGTGCCAGCAGAAAACTGGACAGGGGATTCGACACCGGGGAGCTGTTTTTT. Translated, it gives CASRKLDRGFDTGELFF.

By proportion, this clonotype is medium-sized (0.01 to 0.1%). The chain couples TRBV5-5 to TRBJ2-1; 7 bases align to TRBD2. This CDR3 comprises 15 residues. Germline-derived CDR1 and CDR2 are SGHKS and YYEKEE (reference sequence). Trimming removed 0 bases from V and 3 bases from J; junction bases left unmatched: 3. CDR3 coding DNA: TGTGCCAGCAGCTTGGGTGGGGGGGGCTACAATGAGCAGTTCTTC. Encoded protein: CASSLGGGGYNEQFF.

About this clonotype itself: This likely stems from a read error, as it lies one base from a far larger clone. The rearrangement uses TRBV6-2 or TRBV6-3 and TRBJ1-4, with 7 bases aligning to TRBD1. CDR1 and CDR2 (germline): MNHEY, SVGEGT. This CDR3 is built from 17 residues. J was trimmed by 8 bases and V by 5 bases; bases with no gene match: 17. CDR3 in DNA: TGTGCCAGCAGTCAACGGGACCTCCTGAGGGGGCAAGAAAAACTGTTTTTT. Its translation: CASSQRDLLRGQEKLFF.

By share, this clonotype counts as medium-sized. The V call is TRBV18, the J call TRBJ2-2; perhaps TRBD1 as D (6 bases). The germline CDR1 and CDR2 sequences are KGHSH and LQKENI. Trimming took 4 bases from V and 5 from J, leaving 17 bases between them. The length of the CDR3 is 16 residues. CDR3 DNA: TGTGCCAGCTCACTTCAGGGGCGCCAACTAACCGGGGAGCTGTTTTTT. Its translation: CASSLQGRQLTGELFF.

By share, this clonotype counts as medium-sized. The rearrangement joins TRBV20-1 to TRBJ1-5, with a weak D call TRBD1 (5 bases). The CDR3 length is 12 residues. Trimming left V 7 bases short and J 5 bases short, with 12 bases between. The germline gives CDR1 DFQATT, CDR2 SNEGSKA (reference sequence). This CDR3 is CSGRTGDQPQHF. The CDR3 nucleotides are TGCAGTGGAAGGACGGGGGATCAGCCCCAGCATTTT.

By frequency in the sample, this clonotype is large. The CDR3 loop is CAISGQGADDEQYF. The CDR3 coding sequence is TGTGCCATCAGTGGACAGGGGGCCGATGACGAGCAGTACTTC. The chain couples TRBV10-3 to TRBJ2-7, with 10 bases that match TRBD1. The germline V gene encodes CDR1 ENHRY and CDR2 SYGVKD. The CDR3 spans 14 residues. Unmatched junction bases numbered 5, after V lost 4 bases and J lost 5 bases.

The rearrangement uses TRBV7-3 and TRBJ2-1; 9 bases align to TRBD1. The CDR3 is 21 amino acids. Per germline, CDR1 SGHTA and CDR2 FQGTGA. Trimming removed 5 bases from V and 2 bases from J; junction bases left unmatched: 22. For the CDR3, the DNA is TGTGCCAGCAGCCTGCTACCGGGACAGGGAGACTCCCCTGCCCCCTACAATGAGCAGTTCTTC. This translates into CASSLLPGQGDSPAPYNEQFF.

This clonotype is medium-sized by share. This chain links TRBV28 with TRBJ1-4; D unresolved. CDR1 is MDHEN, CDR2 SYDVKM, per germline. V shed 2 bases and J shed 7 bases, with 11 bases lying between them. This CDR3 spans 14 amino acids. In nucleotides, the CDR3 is TGTGCCAGCAGTTTAGTGGGGTCGACTGAAAAACTGTTTTTT. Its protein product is CASSLVGSTEKLFF.

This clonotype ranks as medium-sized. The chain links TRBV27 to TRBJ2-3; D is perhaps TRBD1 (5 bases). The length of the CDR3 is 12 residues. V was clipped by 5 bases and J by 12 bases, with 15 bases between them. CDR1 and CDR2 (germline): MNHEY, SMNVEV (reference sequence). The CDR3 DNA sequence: TGTGCCAGCAGTCTTCTAGGGGTAGTCCAGTATTTT. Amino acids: CASSLLGVVQYF.

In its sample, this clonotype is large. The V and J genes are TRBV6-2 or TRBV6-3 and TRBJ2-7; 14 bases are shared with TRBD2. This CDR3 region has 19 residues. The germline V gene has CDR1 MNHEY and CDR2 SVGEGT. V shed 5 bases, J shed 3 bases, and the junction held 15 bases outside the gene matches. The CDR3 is CASSTPGTSGRWGRYEQYF. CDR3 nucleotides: TGTGCCAGCAGTACCCCCGGGACTAGCGGGAGATGGGGCCGCTACGAGCAGTACTTC.